The 7 T cell receptor beta chains given below trace back to one sample, sequenced in a study of blood T cell repertoires in COVID-19. Assay used: immunoSEQ multiplex PCR; TCRdb lists only in-frame clones, some missing. The sample holds fewer than 100,000 clones, 88% seen once. Sequenced sample: peripheral blood. The origin of the receptors is a human donor in a cohort sampled during active COVID-19.

About this clone itself: A read error may produce the germline difference seen at one junction end. The chain combines TRBV7-3 with TRBJ1-2; 7 bases are a match to TRBD1. Germline V gene sequence: CDR1 SGHTA, CDR2 FQGTGA. The CDR3 totals 14 residues. The CDR3 here is CASSTRTGGSRRAF. In DNA, the CDR3 is TGTGCCAGCAGCACGCGGACAGGAGGGTCCCGTCGGGCATTC. Full variable domain (missing parts from reference TRBV7-3 and TRBJ1-2): GAGVSQTPSNKVTEKGKYVELRCDPISGHTALYWYRQSLGQGPEFLIYFQGTGAADDSGLPNDRFFAVRPEGSVSTLKIQRTERGDSAVYLCASSTRTGGSRRAFGSGTRLTVV.

This chain connects TRBV4-1 to TRBJ2-1, with 12 bases aligning to TRBD2. This CDR3 contains 18 residues. The V and J ends lost 4 bases and 4 bases, in that order; junction bases with no gene match: 11. The germline V gene encodes CDR1 MGHRA and CDR2 YSYEKL. CDR3 loop: CASSLGLAGILSYNEQFF. CDR3 nucleotide sequence: TGCGCCAGCAGCCTTGGACTAGCGGGGATATTATCGTACAATGAGCAGTTCTTC.

The chain recombines TRBV10-3 with TRBJ2-1, with 10 bases that match TRBD1. The germline gives CDR1 ENHRY, CDR2 SYGVKD. The V segment lost 6 bases and the J segment 7 bases; nucleotides outside the gene matches: 9. There are 15 residues in the CDR3. The CDR3 reads CAISSPGTGENEQFF. CDR3 sequence (DNA): TGTGCCATCAGCTCCCCCGGGACAGGGGAAAATGAGCAGTTCTTC.

The J gene is TRBJ1-4, the V gene TRBV7-2; 8 bases agree with TRBD1. Trimming at V came to 1 base and at J to 3 bases, leaving 7 bases not matched to a gene. The CDR3 loop spans 17 amino acids. CDR1 SGHTA and CDR2 FQGNSA come from the germline V gene. As DNA, the CDR3 is TGTGCCAGCAGCTTAGATCTCAGACAGGGGCCTAATGAAAAACTGTTTTTT. As protein: CASSLDLRQGPNEKLFF.

The V and J genes are TRBV28 and TRBJ1-5; 9 positions match TRBD1. The CDR3 runs to 18 residues. CDR1 and CDR2 (germline): MDHEN, SYDVKM. The V and J ends lost 6 bases and 6 bases, in that order; junction bases with no gene match: 18. The CDR3 DNA follows: TGTGCCAGCAGCCACGGACTGGGACAGGGAGGAATTCGTCAGCCCCAGCATTTT. Residues: CASSHGLGQGGIRQPQHF. Based on the CDR3 plus reference TRBV28 and TRBJ1-5, the full variable domain is DVKVTQSSRYLVKRTGEKVFLECVQDMDHENMFWYRQDPGLGLRLIYFSYDVKMKEKGDIPEGYSVSREKKERFSLILESASTNQTSMYLCASSHGLGQGGIRQPQHFGDGTRLSIL.

This clone has more than one count but fewer than ten. CDR3 protein: CASSLGFRGSYGYTF. CDR3 coding DNA: TGTGCCAGCAGTTTAGGTTTCAGGGGTTCATATGGCTACACCTTC. The chain carries TRBV28 and TRBJ1-2, with D perhaps TRBD1 (6 bases). V lost 2 bases and J lost 5, with 15 bases in between. Germline assignment: CDR1 MDHEN and CDR2 SYDVKM. The CDR3 sequence is 15 residues long.

The chain joins TRBV4-3 to TRBJ1-2; D might be TRBD1 (5 bases). CDR3 length: 15 residues. Germline V lookup: CDR1 LGHNA, CDR2 YSLEER. V was pared by 1 base and J by 7 bases, with 16 bases between. The CDR3 DNA is TGCGCCAGCAGCCAAGGAAGGTCAGGGTCCCTTGGCTACACCTTC. Amino acid sequence: CASSQGRSGSLGYTF.